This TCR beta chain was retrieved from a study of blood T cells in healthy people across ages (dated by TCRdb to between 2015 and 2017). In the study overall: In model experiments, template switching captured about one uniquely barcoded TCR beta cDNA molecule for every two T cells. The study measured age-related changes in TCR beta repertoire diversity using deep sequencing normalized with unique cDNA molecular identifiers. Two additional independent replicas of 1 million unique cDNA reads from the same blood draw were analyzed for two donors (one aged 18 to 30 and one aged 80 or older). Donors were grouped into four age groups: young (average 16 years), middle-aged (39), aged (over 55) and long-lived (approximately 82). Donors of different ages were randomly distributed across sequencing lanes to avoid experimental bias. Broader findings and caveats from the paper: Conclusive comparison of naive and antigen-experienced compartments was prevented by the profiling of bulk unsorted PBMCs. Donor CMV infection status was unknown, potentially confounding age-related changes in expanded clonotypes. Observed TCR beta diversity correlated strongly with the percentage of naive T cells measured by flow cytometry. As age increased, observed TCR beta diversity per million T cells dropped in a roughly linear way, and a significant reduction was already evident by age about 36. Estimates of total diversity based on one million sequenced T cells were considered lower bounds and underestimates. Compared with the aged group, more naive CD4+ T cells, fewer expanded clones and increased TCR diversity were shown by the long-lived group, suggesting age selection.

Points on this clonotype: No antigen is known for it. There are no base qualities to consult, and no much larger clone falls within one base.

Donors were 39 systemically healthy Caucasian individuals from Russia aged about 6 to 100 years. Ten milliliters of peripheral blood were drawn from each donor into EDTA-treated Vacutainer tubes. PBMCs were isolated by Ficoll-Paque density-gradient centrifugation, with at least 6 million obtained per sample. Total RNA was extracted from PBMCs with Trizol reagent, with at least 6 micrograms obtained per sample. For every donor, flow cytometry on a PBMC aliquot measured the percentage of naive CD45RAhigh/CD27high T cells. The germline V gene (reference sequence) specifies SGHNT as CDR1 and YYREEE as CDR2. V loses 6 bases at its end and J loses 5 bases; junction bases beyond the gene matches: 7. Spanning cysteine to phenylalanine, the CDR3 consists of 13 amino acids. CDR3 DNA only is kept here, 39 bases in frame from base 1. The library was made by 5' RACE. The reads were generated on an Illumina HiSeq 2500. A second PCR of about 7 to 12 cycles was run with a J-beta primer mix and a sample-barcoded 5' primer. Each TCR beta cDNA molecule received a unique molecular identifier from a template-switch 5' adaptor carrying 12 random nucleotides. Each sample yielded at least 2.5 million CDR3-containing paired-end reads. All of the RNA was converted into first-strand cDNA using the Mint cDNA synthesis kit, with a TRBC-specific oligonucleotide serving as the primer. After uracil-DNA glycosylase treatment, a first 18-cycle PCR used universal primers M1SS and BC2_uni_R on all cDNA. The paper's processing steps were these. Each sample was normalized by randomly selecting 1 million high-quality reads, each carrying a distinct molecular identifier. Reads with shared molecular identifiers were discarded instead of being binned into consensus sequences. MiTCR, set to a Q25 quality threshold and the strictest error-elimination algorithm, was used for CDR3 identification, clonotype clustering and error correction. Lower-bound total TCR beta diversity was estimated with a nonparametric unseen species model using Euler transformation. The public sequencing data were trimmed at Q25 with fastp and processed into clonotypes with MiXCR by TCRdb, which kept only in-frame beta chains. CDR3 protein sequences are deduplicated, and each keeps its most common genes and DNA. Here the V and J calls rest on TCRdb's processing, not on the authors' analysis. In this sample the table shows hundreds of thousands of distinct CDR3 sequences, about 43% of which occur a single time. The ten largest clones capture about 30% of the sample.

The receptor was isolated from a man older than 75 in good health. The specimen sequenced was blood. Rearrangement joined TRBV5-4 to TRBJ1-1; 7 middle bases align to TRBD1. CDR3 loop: CASTGRGRTEAFF. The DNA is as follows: TGTGCCAGCACCGGAAGGGGGCGTACTGAAGCTTTCTTT.